A single sample is the source of the 22 T cell receptor beta chains below, sequenced in a study of CD8 T cells in Susac syndrome. RNA in amounts of about 0.45 to 1 ug was reverse transcribed with random hexamers. TCRdb reprocessed the immunoSEQ multiplex PCR reads via MiXCR and lists one record per CDR3 protein. This sample has roughly 52,000 distinct CDR3 sequences, with 95% found just once. Sequenced input: CD8+ T cells from PBMCs. These TCRs come from a human donor with Susac syndrome.

The chain carries TRBV9 and TRBJ2-5, with 7 positions matching TRBD1. The CDR3 totals 15 residues. Germline CDR1 and CDR2: SGDLS and YYNGEE. Trimming removed 0 bases from V and 9 bases from J; junction bases left unmatched: 11. CDR3 residues: CASSVEVGGRDPQYF. The CDR3 DNA reads TGTGCCAGCAGCGTAGAGGTAGGGGGCCGGGATCCCCAGTACTTC.

V usage is TRBV13 and J usage is TRBJ2-7; 10 bases are shared with TRBD1. Unmatched junction bases numbered 9, after V lost 3 bases and J lost 7 bases. The CDR3 runs to 15 residues. Germline CDR1 reads PRHDT; CDR2 reads FYEKMQ (reference sequence). For the CDR3, the DNA is TGTGCCAGCAGCTTCGAGGGACAGGGACAGGGGGAGCAGTACTTC. It yields the protein CASSFEGQGQGEQYF.

The chain employs TRBV9 and TRBJ2-7, with 7 bases aligning to TRBD2. V trimming: 4 bases; J trimming: 3 bases; junction bases outside the gene matches: 7. CDR1 SGDLS and CDR2 YYNGEE come from the germline V gene. The CDR3 extends over 14 amino acids. Here the CDR3 reads CASSLGGVGYEQYF. CDR3 sequence (DNA): TGTGCCAGCAGCCTGGGGGGGGTTGGCTACGAGCAGTACTTC.

The CDR3 loop reads CASSLASLAGGRETQYF. CDR3 sequence (DNA): TGTGCCAGCAGTTTAGCCTCACTAGCGGGGGGGCGAGAGACCCAGTACTTC. This sequence joins TRBV12-3 or TRBV12-4 and TRBJ2-5; the match to TRBD2 covers 13 bases. J was trimmed by 4 bases and V by 0 bases; bases with no gene match: 5. The CDR3 totals 17 residues.

The genes are TRBV30 and TRBJ2-1; 9 nucleotides align to TRBD2. The CDR3 has 14 amino acids. V shed 3 bases and J 4 bases; nucleotides not matched to a gene: 4. Germline V lookup: CDR1 GTSNPN, CDR2 SVGIG (reference sequence). The CDR3 DNA sequence: TGTGCCTGGAGGGGTCTAGCGGGGTACAATGAGCAGTTCTTC. Its protein product is CAWRGLAGYNEQFF.

This chain joins TRBV3-1 and TRBJ2-1; no reliable D call. Germline V gene lookup returns CDR1 LGHDT and CDR2 YNNKEL (reference sequence). The CDR3 sequence is 15 residues long. V lost 5 bases and J lost 10, with 21 bases in between. The CDR3 here is CASSFHLDASPEQFF. The CDR3 DNA sequence: TGTGCCAGCAGCTTCCACTTGGATGCGTCCCCGGAGCAGTTCTTC.

J is TRBJ2-7 and V is TRBV7-9; D is unresolved. The germline V gene encodes CDR1 SEHNR and CDR2 FQNEAQ (reference sequence). Trimming pared 6 bases from V and 6 bases from J, leaving 9 bases between. The CDR3 consists of 11 residues. CDR3 nucleotide sequence: TGTGCCAGCAGTCTCCCGGGCGAGCAGTACTTC. Protein: CASSLPGEQYF.

The J gene is TRBJ1-2, the V gene TRBV7-3; D not resolved. Germline V lookup: CDR1 SGHTA, CDR2 FQGTGA. The CDR3 consists of 13 residues. V lost 2 bases to trimming and J lost 7 bases, with 11 bases between them. For the CDR3, the DNA is TGTGCCAGCAGCTTAGGTGGTGGAGGTGGCTACACCTTC. Translating gives CASSLGGGGGYTF.

The chain couples TRBV20-1 to TRBJ2-2, with TRBD2 identical over 8 bases. The CDR3 sequence is 16 residues long. Germline V gene sequence: CDR1 DFQATT, CDR2 SNEGSKA (reference sequence). The V segment lost 0 bases and the J segment 3 bases; nucleotides outside the gene matches: 6. The CDR3 bases are TGCAGTGCTAGAGATTATCGGCGGGGGGACACCGGGGAGCTGTTTTTT. This sequence encodes CSARDYRRGDTGELFF.

The rearrangement joins TRBV20-1 to TRBJ2-7; TRBD1 is a possible D gene (5 bases). V shed 0 bases and J shed 3 bases, with 24 bases lying between them. This CDR3 region has 18 residues. Germline CDR1 reads DFQATT; CDR2 reads SNEGSKA (reference sequence). CDR3 sequence reads: CSARELGHGRRPFYEQYF. CDR3 coding DNA: TGCAGTGCTAGAGAACTCGGACATGGGCGGAGACCCTTCTACGAGCAGTACTTC.

The rearrangement links TRBV2 to TRBJ1-5; TRBD1 aligns across 7 bases. V dropped 7 bases and J dropped 7; count of bases not matched to a gene: 13. The germline V gene encodes CDR1 SNHLY and CDR2 FYNNEI. The CDR3 has 15 amino acids. The CDR3 DNA follows: TGTGCCAGCATTTTGAACCGGGACAGACGACAGCCCCAGCATTTT. It codes for CASILNRDRRQPQHF.

The count of this clonotype is one. The chain links TRBV19 to TRBJ2-3, with a possible D match to TRBD1 (6 bases). The germline gives CDR1 LNHDA, CDR2 SQIVND (reference sequence). This CDR3 has 14 residues. With 9 bases removed from V and 1 base from J, the gap between germline ends came to 14 bases. As DNA, the CDR3 is TGTGCCAGCAGAACAGGGCCCCGCACAGATACGCAGTATTTT. Protein sequence: CASRTGPRTDTQYF.

The rearrangement uses TRBV5-1 and TRBJ2-3, with 7 bases that match TRBD2. V trimming: 0 bases; J trimming: 2 bases; junction bases outside the gene matches: 6. Germline V gene lookup returns CDR1 SGHRS and CDR2 YFSETQ. The CDR3 runs to 16 residues. CDR3 protein: CASSLDGRGFTDTQYF. CDR3 sequence (DNA): TGCGCCAGCAGCTTGGATGGGCGGGGGTTCACAGATACGCAGTATTTT.

This clonotype appeared a few times. The chain links TRBV9 to TRBJ2-7; 8 bases are shared with TRBD2. Germline loops: CDR1 SGDLS, CDR2 YYNGEE. The CDR3 is 12 residues long. V lost 4 bases and J lost 5; bases outside the gene matches: 2. The CDR3 DNA reads as TGTGCCAGCAGCCCCGGGGGGGACGAGCAGTACTTC. This gives the protein CASSPGGDEQYF.

V and J are TRBV4-1 and TRBJ1-1; 9 nucleotides line up with TRBD1. CDR1 is MGHRA and CDR2 is YSYEKL in the germline V gene. The CDR3 loop spans 16 amino acids. Trimming took 2 bases from V and 4 from J; bases not matched to a gene: 8. The CDR3 bases are TGCGCCAGCAGCCAACCTAAGACAGGGGGAATCACTGAAGCTTTCTTT. This sequence encodes CASSQPKTGGITEAFF.

The count of this clonotype is one. V and J are TRBV10-3 and TRBJ2-3, with D possibly being TRBD1 or TRBD2 (6 bases each). The CDR3 totals 13 residues. Germline-derived CDR1 and CDR2 are ENHRY and SYGVKD. Between the trimmed V and J ends, which lost 7 bases and 5 bases, there was a span of 13 bases. The CDR3 DNA follows: TGTGCCATCAAAGCGGAGGGACAAGATACGCAGTATTTT. Its translation: CAIKAEGQDTQYF.

J is TRBJ2-5 and V is TRBV6-5; D unclear. The CDR3 runs 12 residues. The germline V and J ends were trimmed by 10 bases and 1 base, with 10 bases remaining between them. From germline, CDR1 is MNHEY and CDR2 SVGAGI. The chain's CDR3 is CATSDVQETQYF. As DNA, the CDR3 is TGTGCCACCTCCGATGTCCAAGAGACCCAGTACTTC.

This chain links TRBV3-1 with TRBJ2-3; 11 bases agree with TRBD2. Germline CDR1 LGHDT, CDR2 YNNKEL (reference sequence). The CDR3 has 18 amino acids. Trimming at V came to 4 bases and at J to 5 bases, leaving 14 bases not matched to a gene. As DNA, the CDR3 is TGTGCCAGCAGCCCTCCGCCATCGGCTAGCGGGGGGAGAGATACGCAGTATTTT. It is translated as CASSPPPSASGGRDTQYF.

The chain recombines TRBV20-1 with TRBJ1-1, with a weak D call TRBD1 (5 bases). The CDR3 contains 10 residues. Germline V gives CDR1 DFQATT, CDR2 SNEGSKA (reference sequence). This CDR3 is CKAQRQEAFF. For the CDR3, the DNA is TGCAAAGCACAGAGACAGGAAGCTTTCTTT.

The chain employs TRBV7-2 and TRBJ2-1, with D possibly being TRBD1 (6 bases). The V gene lost 2 bases and the J gene lost 3 bases, with 11 bases spanning the gap. The germline CDR1 and CDR2 sequences are SGHTA and FQGNSA. This CDR3 spans 15 amino acids. This CDR3 is CASSLLDSYYNEQFF. CDR3 nucleotide sequence: TGTGCCAGCAGCTTACTGGACAGTTACTACAATGAGCAGTTCTTC.

The chain is built from TRBV6-4 and TRBJ2-1; D not certain. The CDR3 is 12 amino acids. CDR1 and CDR2 (germline): MRHNA, SNTAGT. V was cut by 6 bases and J by 8 bases, with 11 bases left in between. The CDR3 DNA reads as TGTGCCAGCAGAAATGGGATTGATGAGCAGTTCTTC. This translates into CASRNGIDEQFF.

The genes are TRBV2 and TRBJ1-1; no clear D. Per germline, CDR1 SNHLY and CDR2 FYNNEI. V was cut by 9 bases and J by 1 base, with 12 bases left in between. This CDR3 has 13 residues. CDR3 sequence: CAREGFGNTEAFF. The CDR3 coding sequence is TGTGCCAGGGAGGGATTTGGGAACACTGAAGCTTTCTTT.